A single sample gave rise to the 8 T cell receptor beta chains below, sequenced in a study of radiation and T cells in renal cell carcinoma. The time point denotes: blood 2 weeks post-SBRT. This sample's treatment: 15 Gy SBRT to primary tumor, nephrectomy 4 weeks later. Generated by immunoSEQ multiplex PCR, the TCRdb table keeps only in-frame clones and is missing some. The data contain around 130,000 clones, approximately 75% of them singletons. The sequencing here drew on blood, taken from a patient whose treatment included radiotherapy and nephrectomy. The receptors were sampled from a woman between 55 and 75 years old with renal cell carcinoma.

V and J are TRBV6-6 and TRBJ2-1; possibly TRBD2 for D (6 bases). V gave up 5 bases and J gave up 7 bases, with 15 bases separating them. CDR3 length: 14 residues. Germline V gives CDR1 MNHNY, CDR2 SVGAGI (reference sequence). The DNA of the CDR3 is TGTGCCAGCAGTAGAGGAGGGTCATGGAATGAGCAGTTCTTC. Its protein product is CASSRGGSWNEQFF.

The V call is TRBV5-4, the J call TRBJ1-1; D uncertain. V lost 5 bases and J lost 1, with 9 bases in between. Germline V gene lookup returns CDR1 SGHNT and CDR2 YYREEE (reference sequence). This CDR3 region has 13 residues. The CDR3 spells CASSRTGNTEAFF. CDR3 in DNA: TGTGCCAGCAGTCGGACGGGGAACACTGAAGCTTTCTTT. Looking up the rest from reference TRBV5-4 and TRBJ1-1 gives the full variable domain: ETGVTQSPTHLIKTRGQQVTLRCSSQSGHNTVSWYQQALGQGPQFIFQYYREEENGRGNFPPRFSGLQFPNYSSELNVNALELDDSALYLCASSRTGNTEAFFGQGTRLTVV.

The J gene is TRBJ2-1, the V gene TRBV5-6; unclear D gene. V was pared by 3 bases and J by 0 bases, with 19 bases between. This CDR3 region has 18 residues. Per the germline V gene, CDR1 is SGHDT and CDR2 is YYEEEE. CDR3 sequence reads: CASSWLASAASSYNEQFF. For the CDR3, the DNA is TGTGCCAGCAGCTGGTTAGCTAGTGCGGCGAGCTCCTACAATGAGCAGTTCTTC.

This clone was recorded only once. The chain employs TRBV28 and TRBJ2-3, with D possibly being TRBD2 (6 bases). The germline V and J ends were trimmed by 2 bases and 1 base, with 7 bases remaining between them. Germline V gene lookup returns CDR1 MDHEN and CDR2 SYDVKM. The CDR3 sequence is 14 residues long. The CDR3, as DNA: TGTGCCAGCAGTTTACCTAGCGGCACAGATACGCAGTATTTT. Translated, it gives CASSLPSGTDTQYF.

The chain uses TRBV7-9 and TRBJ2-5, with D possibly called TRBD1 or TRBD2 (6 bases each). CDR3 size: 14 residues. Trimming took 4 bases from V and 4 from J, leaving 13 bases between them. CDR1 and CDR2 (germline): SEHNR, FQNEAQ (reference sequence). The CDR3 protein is CASSSTEGGETQYF. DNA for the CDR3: TGTGCCAGCAGCTCAACCGAGGGGGGAGAGACCCAGTACTTC.

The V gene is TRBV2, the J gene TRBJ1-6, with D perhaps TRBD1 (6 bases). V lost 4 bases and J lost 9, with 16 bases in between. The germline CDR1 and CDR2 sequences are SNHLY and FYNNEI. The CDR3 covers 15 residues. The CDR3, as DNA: TGTGCCAGCAGTGTAGGACAGCGGGGCGGTTCACCCCTCCACTTT. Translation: CASSVGQRGGSPLHF.

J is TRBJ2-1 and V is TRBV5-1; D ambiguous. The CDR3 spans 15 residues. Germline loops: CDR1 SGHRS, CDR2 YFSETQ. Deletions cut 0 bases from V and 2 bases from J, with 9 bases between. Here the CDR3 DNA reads TGCGCCAGCAGCTTGGCTATGGGCACCTACAATGAGCAGTTCTTC. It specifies CASSLAMGTYNEQFF.

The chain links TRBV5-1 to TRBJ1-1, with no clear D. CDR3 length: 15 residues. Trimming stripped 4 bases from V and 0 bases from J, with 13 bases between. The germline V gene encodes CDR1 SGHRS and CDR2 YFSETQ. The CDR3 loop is CASSPSLALNTEAFF. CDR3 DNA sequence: TGCGCCAGCAGCCCCAGCCTGGCACTGAACACTGAAGCTTTCTTT.